This TCR beta chain comes out of a study of blood T cell repertoires in COVID-19. Study information: Samples representing acute and convalescent COVID-19 were sourced from the United States, Italy and Spain.

This clone was seen a few times. Original analysis: Reference gene primer amplification gave estimated nucleated cell counts. Repertoires were generated with immunoSEQ multiplex PCR, while TCRdb's copy carries only in-frame clones and drops some. V, J and clone size were drawn from that table, and D and trimming were deduced from the DNA. The table has about 200,000 clones, roughly 80% seen once. V shed 2 bases and J 5 bases; nucleotides not matched to a gene: 5. Per germline, CDR1 MNHEY and CDR2 SVGAGI. The CDR3 extends over 15 amino acids. The chain joins TRBV6-5 to TRBJ1-2, with 10 bases aligning to TRBD1. The TCR comes from a man aged 35-49 years who had recovered from COVID-19. Material for sequencing was PBMCs or T cells enriched from blood (not recorded which). CDR3 in DNA: TGTGCCAGCAGTTACGAGGGACAGGGGAAGTATGGCTACACCTTC. The encoded protein is CASSYEGQGKYGYTF.